The next 32 T cell receptor beta chains were all read from a single sample in a study of blood T cell repertoires in COVID-19 (dated by TCRdb to 2020 to 2022). Library creation used the immunoSEQ multiplex PCR assay. TCRdb took this table from immuneACCESS and kept in-frame rearrangements with V and J called. Such tables lack part of the clones; where checked against another copy, unresolved V genes explain under half of the gap, and the rest is unexplained. For this sample the table gives 62,000 or so clones, of which over 60% were detected only once. Jointly, the top ten make up roughly 5.4% of the sample. The sample taken for sequencing was peripheral blood. These receptor sequences come from a human donor in a cohort sampled during active COVID-19.

CDR3 loop: CASSEAGTGNSPLHF. As DNA, the CDR3 is TGTGCCAGCAGCGAAGCCGGGACAGGGAATTCACCCCTCCACTTT. This rearrangement joins TRBV9 to TRBJ1-6; TRBD1 aligns across 9 bases. This CDR3 comprises 15 residues. CDR1 is SGDLS, CDR2 YYNGEE, per germline. The V and J ends lost 3 bases and 7 bases, in that order; junction bases with no gene match: 5.

This rearrangement joins TRBV29-1 to TRBJ2-7; the D gene is possibly TRBD1 (5 bases). Looked up from germline, CDR1 is SQVTM and CDR2 is ANQGSEA. There are 12 residues in the CDR3. Trimming cost V 4 bases and J 7 bases, with 14 bases left between them. The CDR3 here is CSVAQGIGEQYF. CDR3 nucleotide sequence: TGCAGCGTTGCCCAGGGCATCGGAGAGCAGTACTTC.

This clone has a count of ten or more. The rearrangement uses TRBV20-1 and TRBJ2-3; 7 nucleotides line up with TRBD1. This CDR3 region has 11 residues. CDR1 is DFQATT and CDR2 is SNEGSKA in the germline V gene (reference sequence). CDR3 DNA sequence: TGCAGCCAAGGCAGGGGGGATACGCAGTATTTT. Translation gives CSQGRGDTQYF.

The chain combines TRBV3-1 (or the pseudogene TRBV3-2) with TRBJ1-3; D remains ambiguous. The CDR3 sequence is 18 residues long. V was clipped by 1 base and J by 0 bases, with 16 bases between them. CDR1 is LGHDT and CDR2 is YNNKEL in the germline V gene (reference sequence). CDR3 protein: CASSQGSVRPNSGNTIYF. CDR3 DNA: TGTGCCAGCAGCCAAGGGTCGGTCAGGCCCAACTCTGGAAACACCATATATTTT.

J is TRBJ2-7 and V is TRBV19, with a possible D match to TRBD2 (5 bases). The CDR3 consists of 13 residues. The V and J ends lost 6 bases and 0 bases respectively, with 9 bases between them. Per germline, CDR1 LNHDA and CDR2 SQIVND (reference sequence). CDR3 DNA: TGTGCCAGTAGGGGTGGGAGCTCCTACGAGCAGTACTTC. This sequence encodes CASRGGSSYEQYF.

This chain connects TRBV28 to TRBJ1-1; the match to TRBD1 covers 7 bases. In germline, CDR1 is MDHEN, CDR2 SYDVKM. The CDR3 loop spans 12 amino acids. With 6 bases clipped from V and 5 bases from J, the junction kept 3 bases outside the gene matches. The CDR3, as DNA: TGTGCCAGCAGCAGGGGGGATACTGAAGCTTTCTTT. Protein product: CASSRGDTEAFF.

This clone was picked up one time. The chain is built from TRBV27 and TRBJ1-6, with TRBD1 identical over 7 bases. The germline V gene encodes CDR1 MNHEY and CDR2 SMNVEV (reference sequence). V was clipped by 5 bases and J by 9 bases; unmatched bases: 4. This CDR3 has 13 residues. CDR3 sequence: CASSMDRSSPLHF. CDR3 DNA: TGTGCCAGCAGTATGGACAGGTCTTCACCCCTCCACTTT.

The gene calls are TRBV7-2 and TRBJ2-3, with 13 bases that match TRBD2. The germline V gene has CDR1 SGHTA and CDR2 FQGNSA. This CDR3 comprises 16 residues. With 5 bases clipped from V and 4 bases from J, the junction kept 6 bases outside the gene matches. CDR3 in amino acids: CASSTSGGARADTQYF. Here the CDR3 DNA reads TGTGCCAGCAGCACTAGCGGGGGGGCAAGGGCAGATACGCAGTATTTT.

The rearrangement links TRBV19 to TRBJ1-5; TRBD1 agrees at 7 bases. The CDR3 covers 18 residues. Germline V gene sequence: CDR1 LNHDA, CDR2 SQIVND (reference sequence). V was clipped by 3 bases and J by 2 bases; unmatched bases: 13. The CDR3 sequence is CASSIGWVGGLGNQPQHF. Written as DNA, the CDR3 is TGTGCCAGTAGTATTGGGTGGGTAGGGGGCTTGGGCAATCAGCCCCAGCATTTT.

The chain is built from TRBV25-1 and TRBJ2-1; 7 bases agree with TRBD1. The junction had 7 bases not matched to a gene; V was cut back by 4 bases and J by 4 bases. CDR3 length equals 15 residues. Germline V gene data show CDR1 as MGHDK and CDR2 as SYGVNS. The CDR3 coding sequence is TGTGCCAGCAGTGGGGGACAGAGAACTTACAATGAGCAGTTCTTC. This sequence encodes CASSGGQRTYNEQFF.

This clone has just a few counts. V is TRBV5-8 and J is TRBJ1-4; TRBD1 matches 10 bases. Germline-derived CDR1 and CDR2 are SGHTS and YDEGEE. The CDR3 runs 16 residues. Trimming cost V 0 bases and J 6 bases; bases outside gene matches: 5. CDR3 sequence reads: CASSLARGTGDEKLFF. CDR3 coding DNA: TGTGCCAGCAGCTTGGCGAGGGGGACAGGGGATGAAAAACTGTTTTTT.

The rearrangement uses TRBV4-3 and TRBJ1-2; possibly TRBD1 for D (6 bases). Per germline, CDR1 LGHNA and CDR2 YSLEER. The V gene lost 0 bases and the J gene lost 4 bases, with 12 bases spanning the gap. This CDR3 spans 15 amino acids. In DNA form, the CDR3 reads TGCGCCAGCAGCCAAGACTCGCTAGGGGGCTATGGCTACACCTTC. Protein: CASSQDSLGGYGYTF.

The J gene is TRBJ1-6, the V gene TRBV9; 7 bases agree with TRBD1. Germline loops: CDR1 SGDLS, CDR2 YYNGEE. The CDR3 spans 14 residues. V gave up 4 bases and J gave up 6 bases; unmatched junction bases: 4. The CDR3 DNA sequence: TGTGCCAGCAGCCCGGACAGGCTTAATTCACCCCTCCACTTT. Its translation: CASSPDRLNSPLHF.

J is TRBJ2-6 and V is TRBV5-6; D not certain. Germline V gene sequence: CDR1 SGHDT, CDR2 YYEEEE. V lost 1 base to trimming and J lost 2 bases, with 7 bases between them. The CDR3 is made up of 15 amino acids. The CDR3, as DNA: TGTGCCAGCAGCTTGTCAATCCCTGGGGCCAACGTCCTGACTTTC. Translating it yields CASSLSIPGANVLTF.

J is TRBJ1-2 and V is TRBV10-2; D is perhaps TRBD1 (5 bases). Trimming took off 3 bases at V and 2 bases at J, with 13 bases between the two ends. The germline CDR1 and CDR2 sequences are WSHSY and SAAADI. The CDR3 has 15 residues. CDR3 nucleotides: TGCGCCAGCAGTGAAGTGTCGCAGGGCAACTATGGCTACACCTTC. It yields the protein CASSEVSQGNYGYTF.

This chain links TRBV28 with TRBJ1-2; D is uncertain. There are 10 residues in the CDR3. CDR1 and CDR2 from the germline V gene are MDHEN and SYDVKM. V was shortened by 6 bases and J by 7 bases, with 6 bases between the two germline ends. The CDR3 DNA reads as TGTGCCAGCAGCAGGATTGGCTACACCTTC. Its protein product is CASSRIGYTF.

The gene calls are TRBV30 and TRBJ2-1; 7 nucleotides agree with TRBD1. J lost 0 bases, V lost 2 bases, and 4 bases had no gene match. CDR1 and CDR2 from the germline V gene are GTSNPN and SVGIG (reference sequence). There are 15 residues in the CDR3. The CDR3 region has the DNA TGTGCCTGGAGTCCGGGACAGAGCTCCTACAATGAGCAGTTCTTC. It encodes CAWSPGQSSYNEQFF.

This chain links TRBV15 with TRBJ2-4; maybe TRBD2 (6 bases). This CDR3 contains 13 residues. Germline V gene sequence: CDR1 LNHNV, CDR2 YYDKDF (reference sequence). The V end lost 8 bases, the J end lost 4 bases, and 12 bases lay between the germline ends. The CDR3 DNA follows: TGTGCCACCTCCTCGCGGGGTAAAAACATTCAGTACTTC. This codes for CATSSRGKNIQYF.

This chain joins TRBV2 and TRBJ2-4; a weak D match, TRBD1 (5 bases). Germline values: CDR1 SNHLY, CDR2 FYNNEI. The CDR3 covers 14 residues. The V end was cut by 4 bases, the J end by 1 base, with 8 bases between. Here the CDR3 reads CASSVWGAKNIQYF. CDR3 sequence (DNA): TGTGCCAGCAGTGTTTGGGGCGCCAAAAACATTCAGTACTTC.

The chain joins TRBV27 to TRBJ1-1, with TRBD1 as a possible D gene (5 bases). Germline loops: CDR1 MNHEY, CDR2 SMNVEV (reference sequence). The CDR3 sequence is 15 residues long. V was clipped by 5 bases and J by 1 base, with 14 bases between them. CDR3 loop: CASSPQGGRNTEAFF. The CDR3 DNA reads TGTGCCAGCAGTCCCCAGGGCGGTCGGAACACTGAAGCTTTCTTT.

V usage is TRBV20-1 and J usage is TRBJ2-5; 7 bases fit TRBD1. The V and J ends lost 3 bases and 0 bases, in that order; junction bases with no gene match: 4. The V gene's germline CDR1 is DFQATT and CDR2 SNEGSKA (reference sequence). The CDR3 consists of 14 residues. CDR3 region: CSASLTGYQETQYF. In DNA form, the CDR3 reads TGCAGTGCTAGTTTGACAGGGTACCAAGAGACCCAGTACTTC.

V gene TRBV27 combines with J gene TRBJ1-2, with TRBD1 as a possible D gene (5 bases). Trimming pared 5 bases from V and 6 bases from J, leaving 7 bases between. Germline V CDR1 and CDR2: MNHEY, SMNVEV (reference sequence). CDR3 length: 11 residues. The CDR3 nucleotides are TGTGCCAGCAGTAAAGGGGATGGCTACACCTTC. This codes for CASSKGDGYTF.

This clone occurred once. J is TRBJ1-1 and V is TRBV2, with D possibly being TRBD1 (5 bases). V was shortened by 2 bases and J by 12 bases, with 16 bases between the two germline ends. The CDR3 spans 13 residues. The germline V gene encodes CDR1 SNHLY and CDR2 FYNNEI. The CDR3 spells CASSEFVAGSTFF. In DNA, the CDR3 is TGTGCCAGCAGTGAATTCGTCGCAGGGTCAACTTTCTTT.

This rearrangement joins TRBV19 to TRBJ2-3; TRBD1 might be the D (5 bases). Germline CDR1 is LNHDA and CDR2 is SQIVND (reference sequence). This CDR3 comprises 15 residues. The V end lost 5 bases, the J end lost 0 bases, and 12 bases lay between the germline ends. The CDR3 is CASSRWAGSTDTQYF. Here the CDR3 DNA reads TGTGCCAGTAGTCGGTGGGCAGGGAGCACAGATACGCAGTATTTT.

This sequence joins TRBV7-2 and TRBJ2-2, with D possibly matching TRBD2 (6 bases). Trimming took off 5 bases at V and 0 bases at J, with 22 bases between the two ends. Germline CDR1 SGHTA, CDR2 FQGNSA. The CDR3 length is 19 residues. CDR3 nucleotide sequence: TGTGCCAGCAGCCACGAACCCACCAGGGCGGGGACGAACACCGGGGAGCTGTTTTTT. Translation: CASSHEPTRAGTNTGELFF.

The chain couples TRBV28 to TRBJ2-5, with 9 nucleotides matching TRBD1. This CDR3 spans 14 amino acids. V lost 4 bases to trimming and J lost 1 base; unmatched junction nucleotides: 1. Germline values: CDR1 MDHEN, CDR2 SYDVKM. CDR3 in amino acids: CASSWGQGQETQYF. The CDR3 DNA reads TGTGCCAGCAGTTGGGGACAGGGCCAAGAGACCCAGTACTTC.

This chain links TRBV5-5 with TRBJ1-5; 9 nucleotides match TRBD1. Germline V lookup: CDR1 SGHKS, CDR2 YYEKEE (reference sequence). The length of the CDR3 is 16 residues. V gave up 0 bases and J gave up 3 bases; unmatched junction bases: 4. The CDR3 nucleotides are TGTGCCAGCAGCTTGGGGACAGGGGCCATCAATCAGCCCCAGCATTTT. This gives the protein CASSLGTGAINQPQHF.

CDR3 loop: CASSDGTGGNQPQHF. CDR3 nucleotide sequence: TGTGCCAGTAGCGATGGGACAGGGGGCAATCAGCCCCAGCATTTT. This sequence joins TRBV19 and TRBJ1-5, with 10 bases aligning to TRBD1. The J segment lost 2 bases and the V segment lost 6 bases, leaving 4 bases of the junction unmatched. Looked up from germline, CDR1 is LNHDA and CDR2 is SQIVND (reference sequence). The CDR3 totals 15 residues.

J is TRBJ1-1 and V is TRBV2; 10 bases are a match to TRBD1. The J segment lost 5 bases and the V segment lost 9 bases, leaving 12 bases of the junction unmatched. Germline values: CDR1 SNHLY, CDR2 FYNNEI. The CDR3 consists of 15 residues. The CDR3 DNA follows: TGTGCCAGTTCCAGGGACAGGGGAGGGGGGACTGAAGCTTTCTTT. Translation gives CASSRDRGGGTEAFF.

The chain couples TRBV5-1 to TRBJ1-2, with 10 bases fitting TRBD1. V lost 4 bases, J lost 2 bases, and 8 bases stayed unmatched. The germline CDR1 and CDR2 sequences are SGHRS and YFSETQ. This CDR3 is built from 16 residues. The CDR3 region is CASSPTGQGLNYGYTF. The DNA of the CDR3 is TGCGCCAGCAGCCCTACGGGACAGGGGCTGAACTATGGCTACACCTTC.

V is TRBV6-5 and J is TRBJ2-4; 8 bases match TRBD1. Germline V CDR1 and CDR2: MNHEY, SVGAGI. V was clipped by 7 bases and J by 5 bases; unmatched bases: 7. The CDR3 runs 14 residues. The CDR3 DNA reads TGTGCCAGCACCGAGGACAGGGTGCAAAACATTCAGTACTTC. Protein product: CASTEDRVQNIQYF.

The J gene is TRBJ2-5, the V gene TRBV9; no definite D call. The V gene lost 0 bases and the J gene lost 1 base, with 7 bases spanning the gap. Germline V lookup: CDR1 SGDLS, CDR2 YYNGEE. The CDR3 covers 14 residues. The CDR3 spells CASSVGLTQETQYF. For the CDR3, the DNA is TGTGCCAGCAGCGTAGGTCTAACCCAAGAGACCCAGTACTTC. The variable domain in full, completed from reference TRBV9 and TRBJ2-5, reads DSGVTQTPKHLITATGQRVTLRCSPRSGDLSVYWYQQSLDQGLQFLIQYYNGEERAKGNILERFSAQQFPDLHSELNLSSLELGDSALYFCASSVGLTQETQYFGPGTRLLVL.